Listed below are T cell receptor beta chains from one sample, sequenced in a study of response to subunit inactivated influenza vaccine. Via MiXCR, TCRdb re-called the RT-PCR reads, giving one row per CDR3 protein. The repertoire consists of over 750,000 distinct CDR3 sequences, with 21% occurring once and the leading ten covering approximately 10%. The sequenced sample was PBMCs from blood, obtained about 5 days after vaccination. The receptors shown here come from a man between 50 and 59 years old who received an inactivated influenza vaccine. Both conserved end residues are part of each CDR3. Each record gives: D gene, V gene, clone size, J gene, CDR3 DNA, CDR3 protein. A D gene is named only where the DNA matches it firmly. Rows may omit the clone size; those that give it use once, few, many or a size class.

D: NA
V: TRBV6-1
size: few
J: TRBJ2-5
DNA: TGTGCCAGCAGCCCCGCGGTCGGGCTAGGCGGAAAGTCGGCCCAGTACTTC
CDR3: CASSPAVGLGGKSAQYF

D: NA
V: TRBV7-6
size: few
J: TRBJ2-7
DNA: TGTGCCAGCAGCCCGATACAGGGCTACGAGCAGTACTTC
CDR3: CASSPIQGYEQYF

D: NA
V: TRBV6-1
size: once
J: TRBJ1-2
DNA: TGTGCCAGCAGTGAAGTTGATATACCGGGGTATGGCTACACCTTC
CDR3: CASSEVDIPGYGYTF

D: TRBD1
V: TRBV7-6
size: NA
J: TRBJ1-2
DNA: TGTGCCAGCAGCAAGGGGACAGGGGTTGGCTACACCTTC
CDR3: CASSKGTGVGYTF

D: TRBD1
V: TRBV4-3
size: NA
J: TRBJ1-1
DNA: TGCGCCAGCAGCCAAGGTTATCGACAGGGGACCTTGATGAACACTGAAGCTTTCTTT
CDR3: CASSQGYRQGTLMNTEAFF

D: NA
V: TRBV27
size: NA
J: TRBJ2-5
DNA: TGTGCCAGCAGTGGCCTCGGGGCCAGGGTGGAAGAGACCCAGTACTTC
CDR3: CASSGLGARVEETQYF

D: NA
V: TRBV6-1
size: NA
J: TRBJ2-4
DNA: TGTGCCAGCAGTGATGTGCAGGGAGACATTCAGTACTTC
CDR3: CASSDVQGDIQYF

D: TRBD1
V: TRBV2
size: once
J: TRBJ2-2
DNA: TGTGCCAGCATTTCAAAGACTGGGGGACAGGGCAACACCGGGGAGCTGTTTTTT
CDR3: CASISKTGGQGNTGELFF

D: NA
V: TRBV29-1
size: many
J: TRBJ2-3
DNA: TGCAGCGTTGACGGTTTAGGCACAGATACGCAGTATTTT
CDR3: CSVDGLGTDTQYF

D: NA
V: TRBV28
size: few
J: TRBJ1-1
DNA: TGTGCCAGCAGTTCATCTGTAGGGGCTTACACTGAAGCTTTCTTT
CDR3: CASSSSVGAYTEAFF

D: NA
V: TRBV24-1
size: NA
J: TRBJ2-2
DNA: TGTGCCACCAGTGATCCTCGGGGCGTCCCCACCGGGGAGCTGTTTTTT
CDR3: CATSDPRGVPTGELFF

D: NA
V: TRBV12-3/TRBV12-4
size: few
J: TRBJ1-2
DNA: TGTGCCAGCAGCGCCTCTAGGGTTGGCTACACCTTC
CDR3: CASSASRVGYTF

D: TRBD1
V: TRBV7-3
size: many
J: TRBJ2-2
DNA: TGTGCCAGCAGCTCAGGGGGCGCGAACACCGGGGAGCTGTTTTTT
CDR3: CASSSGGANTGELFF

D: NA
V: TRBV20-1
size: NA
J: TRBJ1-1
DNA: TGCAGTGCGCCCGCGCCGACCCGGCGGGACACTGAAGCTTTCTTT
CDR3: CSAPAPTRRDTEAFF

D: NA
V: TRBV29-1
size: NA
J: TRBJ2-5
DNA: TGCAGCGCTAGATGGGGTTGGGAGACCCAGAACTTC
CDR3: CSARWGWETQNF

D: TRBD1
V: TRBV5-1
size: NA
J: TRBJ2-7
DNA: TGCGCCAGCAGCTCTAGTGGACAGGGGTTCTACGAGCAGTACTTC
CDR3: CASSSSGQGFYEQYF

D: TRBD2
V: TRBV6-1
size: many
J: TRBJ2-3
DNA: TGTGCCAGCAGAGTGAGCGGGGGCACAGATACGCAGTATTTT
CDR3: CASRVSGGTDTQYF

D: NA
V: TRBV6-1
size: NA
J: TRBJ2-2
DNA: TGTGCCAGCAGGTCGGGGGCATGGACCGGGGAGCTGTTTTTT
CDR3: CASRSGAWTGELFF

D: NA
V: TRBV12-3/TRBV12-4
size: many
J: TRBJ1-6
DNA: TGTGCCACCTCTAACTCCTATAATTCACCCCTCCACTTT
CDR3: CATSNSYNSPLHF

D: NA
V: TRBV6-2/TRBV6-3
size: few
J: TRBJ2-1
DNA: TGTGCCAGCAGTTCATACATGAGCTCCTACAATGAGCAGTTCTTC
CDR3: CASSSYMSSYNEQFF

D: TRBD1
V: TRBV10-3
size: NA
J: TRBJ2-3
DNA: TGTGCCATCAGTGACCAGGGGGCAGATACGCAGTATTTT
CDR3: CAISDQGADTQYF

D: TRBD1
V: TRBV12-3/TRBV12-4
size: NA
J: TRBJ2-2
DNA: TGTGCCAGCACCGGGACAGGGGGATGGACCGGGGAGCTGTTTTTT
CDR3: CASTGTGGWTGELFF

D: NA
V: TRBV27
size: NA
J: TRBJ2-1
DNA: TGTGCCAGCAGTTTATCGGACGAGGCTGAGCAGTTCTTC
CDR3: CASSLSDEAEQFF

D: NA
V: TRBV20-1
size: NA
J: TRBJ2-2
DNA: TGCGCCGTCGTGGGGTTCACCGGGGAGCTGTTTTTT
CDR3: CAVVGFTGELFF

D: NA
V: TRBV7-9
size: many
J: TRBJ2-1
DNA: TGTGCCAGCAGCTTAGAACAGGAGGACAATGAGCAGTTCTTC
CDR3: CASSLEQEDNEQFF

D: TRBD2
V: TRBV5-1
size: NA
J: TRBJ2-1
DNA: TGCGCCAGCAGCTTGCCCTCCGCGGGAGATGAGCAGTTCTTC
CDR3: CASSLPSAGDEQFF

D: TRBD2
V: TRBV20-1
size: NA
J: TRBJ2-1
DNA: TGCAGTGCTAGAGGAGCTCGCGCGGGAGGGCCTAGGAATGAGCAGTTCTTC
CDR3: CSARGARAGGPRNEQFF

D: NA
V: TRBV7-8
size: few
J: TRBJ2-5
DNA: TGTGCCAGCAGCTCGGAACCCTTCGGGGAGACCCAGTACTTC
CDR3: CASSSEPFGETQYF

D: TRBD2
V: TRBV5-1
size: few
J: TRBJ2-2
DNA: TGCGCCAGCAGCCCGGGAGGACCCACCGGGGAGCTGTTTTTT
CDR3: CASSPGGPTGELFF

D: NA
V: TRBV13
size: NA
J: TRBJ1-5
DNA: TGTGCCAGCAGCTTAAACCCGCATCAGCCCCAGCATTTT
CDR3: CASSLNPHQPQHF

D: NA
V: TRBV29-1
size: few
J: TRBJ2-7
DNA: TGCAGGGTAAGGTCTAGCTACGAGCAGTACTTC
CDR3: CRVRSSYEQYF

D: NA
V: TRBV7-9
size: NA
J: TRBJ2-1
DNA: TGTGCCAGCAGCTTTGGGGGACAAGACAATGAGCAGTTCTTC
CDR3: CASSFGGQDNEQFF

D: NA
V: TRBV20-1
size: many
J: TRBJ2-1
DNA: TGCAGTGCTAGAGAGCGATACAATGAGCAGTTCTTC
CDR3: CSARERYNEQFF

D: NA
V: TRBV18
size: NA
J: TRBJ1-4
DNA: TGTGCCAGCTCACCACAAACTCAAGCCCTCGCCCATAATGAAAAACTGTTTTTT
CDR3: CASSPQTQALAHNEKLFF

D: TRBD1
V: TRBV7-2
size: NA
J: TRBJ2-7
DNA: TGTGCCAGCAGCGGACAGGGGTTAGACGAGCAGTACTTC
CDR3: CASSGQGLDEQYF

D: TRBD2
V: TRBV2
size: NA
J: TRBJ2-3
DNA: TGTGCCAGCAGCAAACGGGCTAGCGGGGGGACAGATACGCAGTATTTT
CDR3: CASSKRASGGTDTQYF

D: TRBD2
V: TRBV29-1
size: NA
J: TRBJ2-7
DNA: TGCAGCGTTGCTGGGACTAGCGGGAGAACGCACGAGCAGTACTTC
CDR3: CSVAGTSGRTHEQYF

D: TRBD2
V: TRBV12-3/TRBV12-4
size: few
J: TRBJ2-5
DNA: TGTGCCAGTAGGGGGACATTTGGACTAGCGGGAGTCGAAGAGACCCAGTACTTC
CDR3: CASRGTFGLAGVEETQYF

D: NA
V: TRBV20-1
size: few
J: TRBJ2-1
DNA: TGCAGGGGGACTGATTACAATGAGCAGTTCTTC
CDR3: CRGTDYNEQFF

D: NA
V: TRBV5-1
size: many
J: TRBJ1-2
DNA: TGCGCCAGCAGGAGGGCACCAAACTATGGCTACACCTTC
CDR3: CASRRAPNYGYTF

D: NA
V: TRBV29-1
size: NA
J: TRBJ2-7
DNA: TGCAGCGTTTGGGGACACCGTTCCTACGAGCAGTACTTC
CDR3: CSVWGHRSYEQYF

D: TRBD2
V: TRBV20-1
size: NA
J: TRBJ2-5
DNA: TGCAGTGCTAGAAGGGAGGGAGAGACCCAGTACTTC
CDR3: CSARREGETQYF

D: NA
V: TRBV6-2/TRBV6-3
size: NA
J: TRBJ2-1
DNA: TGTGCCAGCAGGCCCGGAGGCGCAGGTTACAATGAGCAGTTCTTC
CDR3: CASRPGGAGYNEQFF

D: NA
V: TRBV20-1
size: NA
J: TRBJ1-1
DNA: TGCAGTGCCGGACTCTTGAACACTGAAGCCTTCTTT
CDR3: CSAGLLNTEAFF

D: TRBD1
V: TRBV4-1
size: many
J: TRBJ2-7
DNA: TGCGCCAGCAGCAAGTGGGACAGGGCCTACGAGCAGTACTTC
CDR3: CASSKWDRAYEQYF

D: TRBD2
V: TRBV7-2
size: few
J: TRBJ2-1
DNA: TGTGCCAGCAGCTTAGAGACTAGCGGGCCTAATGAGCAGTTCTTC
CDR3: CASSLETSGPNEQFF

D: NA
V: TRBV12-3/TRBV12-4
size: NA
J: TRBJ1-1
DNA: TGTGCCAGCAGTTGGAAAATTTACACTGAAGCTTTCTTT
CDR3: CASSWKIYTEAFF

D: NA
V: TRBV7-2
size: few
J: TRBJ2-7
DNA: TGTGCCAGCAGCTTAGTCCAGACAGATTCCTACGAGCAGTACTTC
CDR3: CASSLVQTDSYEQYF

D: NA
V: TRBV27
size: few
J: TRBJ1-6
DNA: TGTGCCAGCAGTTTCAGGGGCTCGTATTCACCCCTCCACTTT
CDR3: CASSFRGSYSPLHF

D: TRBD1
V: TRBV12-3/TRBV12-4
size: few
J: TRBJ1-1
DNA: TGTGCCAGCAACCAGGGGGTGAACACTGAAGCTTTCTTT
CDR3: CASNQGVNTEAFF

D: TRBD1
V: TRBV20-1
size: NA
J: TRBJ2-7
DNA: TGCAGTGCTAATAGACAGGGGGCGAGCGAGCAGTACTTC
CDR3: CSANRQGASEQYF

D: TRBD2
V: TRBV7-8
size: few
J: TRBJ2-5
DNA: TGTGCCAGCAGCTTAGTCTCGACAGCGGGAGGACTAGGGGAGACCCAGTACTTC
CDR3: CASSLVSTAGGLGETQYF

D: TRBD2
V: TRBV30
size: NA
J: TRBJ2-5
DNA: TGTGCCTGGAGGAAAGCGGGAGGGAGGGAGACCCAGTACTTC
CDR3: CAWRKAGGRETQYF